This TCR beta chain is drawn from a study of patients and donors after allogeneic stem cell transplantation. TCRdb re-called the RT-PCR reads through MiXCR, storing one row per CDR3 protein. The table shows about a million distinct CDR3 sequences, with roughly 17% occurring only once. The V gene's germline CDR1 is SGHRS and CDR2 YFSETQ. The CDR3 is 11 amino acids. With V trimmed by 4 bases and J by 12 bases, 3 bases remained unmatched. This chain joins TRBV5-1 and TRBJ2-1, with TRBD1 matching over 8 bases. The receptor was derived from a human donor who was either an allogeneic HSCT recipient or a stem cell or donor lymphocyte infusion donor (not recorded which). It is not recorded whose cells these are; they may come from a transplant donor. The sequenced sample consisted of blood, either unsorted or a sorted T cell fraction (not recorded which). The CDR3 reads CASSPGTGQFF. For the CDR3, the DNA is TGCGCCAGCAGCCCGGGGACAGGGCAGTTCTTC. Drawing the rest from reference TRBV5-1 and TRBJ2-1, the complete variable domain is KAGVTQTPRYLIKTRGQQVTLSCSPISGHRSVSWYQQTPGQGLQFLFEYFSETQRNKGNFPGRFSGRQFSNSRSEMNVSTLELGDSALYLCASSPGTGQFFGPGTRLTVL.